The rows below give T cell receptor beta chains drawn from one sample of a study of shared clonotypes between healthy human individuals. TCRdb's table, derived via immunoSEQ multiplex PCR, lists solely in-frame clones and lacks some. The data show about 2.1 million clones, with over 85% seen just once and about 1.6% held by the top ten. The sample taken for sequencing was naive CD8+ T cells from PBMCs. The receptors shown here come from a man between 18 and 29 years old in good health. Some clones in this sample may be carry-over from other donors' samples. CDR3s include the opening cysteine and the closing phenylalanine or tryptophan. D genes are given only for firm matches. Clone size, where shown, is once, few, many, or a class for clones that have expanded.

cdr3_aa,cdr3_nt,v_call,clone_size,d_call,j_call
CASSVEEGGLYNEQFF,TGTGCCAGCAGCGTAGAGGAGGGGGGACTCTACAATGAGCAGTTCTTC,TRBV9,.,.,TRBJ2-1
CASSHGTGLYGYTF,TGTGCCAGCAGCCACGGGACAGGGCTCTATGGCTACACCTTC,TRBV5-6,.,TRBD1,TRBJ1-2
CSVLGGSSGEPGDEQYF,TGCAGCGTTCTGGGTGGAAGTAGCGGTGAGCCGGGGGACGAGCAGTACTTC,TRBV29-1,.,.,TRBJ2-7
CASSLAASGTYEQYF,TGTGCCAGCAGTTTAGCGGCTAGCGGTACCTACGAGCAGTACTTC,TRBV27,.,TRBD2,TRBJ2-7
CASALGLVPAEKLFF,TGCGCCAGCGCCCTGGGTCTCGTCCCGGCGGAAAAACTGTTTTTT,TRBV5-1,once,.,TRBJ1-4
CASSLGRGGDARYGYTF,TGTGCCAGCAGCTTAGGGAGAGGGGGGGACGCTCGCTATGGCTACACCTTC,TRBV7-8,.,.,TRBJ1-2
CASSLGGGWDTEAFF,TGTGCCAGCAGCTTAGGCGGGGGCTGGGACACTGAAGCTTTCTTT,TRBV7-2,.,.,TRBJ1-1
CASSTGTGGADTEAFF,TGTGCCAGCAGTACCGGGACAGGGGGCGCGGACACTGAAGCTTTCTTT,TRBV28,.,TRBD1,TRBJ1-1
CASSPGTGSYEQYF,TGTGCCAGCAGCCCCGGGACAGGGTCCTACGAGCAGTACTTC,TRBV7-6,.,TRBD1,TRBJ2-7
CASSAQQGANVNTIYF,TGTGCCAGCAGCGCCCAACAGGGGGCGAATGTAAACACCATATATTTT,TRBV7-9,few,TRBD1,TRBJ1-3
CASTPALRGIQETQYF,TGCGCCAGCACCCCGGCTTTGAGGGGCATCCAAGAGACCCAGTACTTC,TRBV23-1,.,.,TRBJ2-5
CASSQGVFGTSGYEQYF,TGCGCCAGCAGCCAAGGGGTCTTCGGGACTAGCGGTTACGAGCAGTACTTC,TRBV4-3,.,TRBD2,TRBJ2-7
CASSQGPGAGYEQYF,TGCGCCAGCAGCCAAGGCCCGGGTGCAGGGTACGAGCAGTACTTC,TRBV4-1,.,.,TRBJ2-7
CASSQRWTPRETQYF,TGTGCCAGCAGCCAACGTTGGACCCCCCGGGAGACCCAGTACTTC,TRBV7-6,.,.,TRBJ2-5
CASSFTTGSFAEAFF,TGTGCCAGCAGCTTCACGACAGGGAGCTTCGCTGAAGCTTTCTTT,TRBV11-2,.,TRBD1,TRBJ1-1
CASSEAQLAPAYNEQFF,TGTGCCAGCAGTGAAGCGCAGCTAGCGCCGGCCTACAATGAGCAGTTCTTC,TRBV6-1,.,.,TRBJ2-1
CASSRISGRADHEQYF,TGTGCCAGCAGCAGAATTAGCGGGAGGGCCGACCACGAGCAGTACTTC,TRBV7-6,once,TRBD2,TRBJ2-7
CASSEGGRSTGELFF,TGTGCCAGCAGTGAAGGAGGGAGGAGCACCGGGGAGCTGTTTTTT,TRBV25-1,.,.,TRBJ2-2
CASSPDYEQYF,TGTGCCAGCAGCCCGGACTACGAGCAGTACTTC,TRBV6-6,.,.,TRBJ2-7
CANRLNTEAFF,TGTGCCAACAGGCTGAACACTGAAGCTTTCTTT,TRBV9,.,.,TRBJ1-1
CASSPGGWSEAFF,TGTGCCAGCAGCCCGGGGGGTTGGTCTGAAGCTTTCTTT,TRBV11-2,.,.,TRBJ1-1
CSVEGPPRQGSPGPYEQYF,TGCAGCGTTGAAGGGCCACCGAGACAGGGTTCACCCGGACCCTACGAGCAGTACTTC,TRBV29-1,.,TRBD1,TRBJ2-7